This entry lists 5 T cell receptor beta chains sequenced from one sample in a study of siplizumab effects on memory and regulatory T cells. Method: immunoSEQ multiplex PCR; TCRdb's copy keeps in-frame clones and lacks some. The top ten clones hold 3.5% to 4% of a sample with about 57,000 clones, 75% to 90% of them seen once. Source material: memory CD4+ T cells sorted from blood. The receptors were gathered from a human donor in good health.

The V gene is TRBV5-1, the J gene TRBJ2-7; no definite D call. The germline V gene encodes CDR1 SGHRS and CDR2 YFSETQ. The CDR3 contains 13 residues. V dropped 5 bases and J dropped 2 bases, with 11 bases sitting between them. The DNA for the CDR3 is TGCGCCAGCAGAGGAGACAACGCCTACGAGCAGTACTTC. This codes for CASRGDNAYEQYF.

The CDR3 loop is CASKGYGEAFF. The CDR3 DNA sequence: TGTGCCAGCAAGGGTTATGGTGAAGCTTTCTTT. The J gene is TRBJ1-1, the V gene TRBV2; D is unresolved. CDR1 is SNHLY, CDR2 FYNNEI, per germline. This CDR3 has 11 residues. V lost 7 bases to trimming and J lost 7 bases, with 10 bases between them.

This chain connects TRBV7-3 to TRBJ2-1; a weak D match, TRBD2 (7 bases). Trimming removed 2 bases at V and 8 bases at J, with 13 bases between. Germline V gives CDR1 SGHTA, CDR2 FQGTGA. This CDR3 comprises 14 residues. The CDR3 coding sequence is TGTGCCAGCAGCTTAGCGGGAGAGGGGGATGAGCAGTTCTTC. It specifies CASSLAGEGDEQFF.

CDR3 sequence reads: CASSQGLADDNEQFF. The CDR3 bases are TGTGCCAGCAGCCAGGGACTAGCGGATGACAATGAGCAGTTCTTC. V usage is TRBV4-2 and J usage is TRBJ2-1, with 11 bases fitting TRBD2. The CDR3 contains 15 residues. CDR1 is LGHNA, CDR2 YNFKEQ, per germline. V lost 3 bases, J lost 5 bases, and 3 bases stayed unmatched.

The chain carries TRBV10-3 and TRBJ1-2; perhaps TRBD1 as D (6 bases). V lost 3 bases to trimming and J lost 4 bases, with 9 bases between them. The CDR3 consists of 13 residues. Germline-derived CDR1 and CDR2 are ENHRY and SYGVKD. CDR3 bases: TGTGCCATCAGTGAAGGGACATCCTATGGCTACACCTTC. Translated: CAISEGTSYGYTF.